This T cell receptor (beta chain) was sequenced for a study of beta chain features in type 1 diabetes. Broader study findings: Reads derived from cDNA could over-represent cells showing high TCR expression.

Every bit of the isolated RNA underwent reverse transcription, so sequencing read expressed TCRB transcripts. Here immunoSEQ multiplex PCR was the method, and the copy in TCRdb shows in-frame clones only, minus some. The sample gives about 330,000 clones, around 10% of which show up once; roughly 0.014% is in the top ten. This clone was counted only a few times. What it recognizes is unknown. Stem cell-like memory, regulatory, central memory and naive CD4+ cells were sorted via CD45RO/CCR7/CD25/CD127/CD95/CD27. The sequence came from a woman younger than 45 in good health. What was sequenced was naive CD4+ T cells from blood.

This CDR3 is CASSSRFGNTEAFF. The CDR3 DNA reads as TGTGCCAGCAGCTCCCGGTTTGGGAACACTGAAGCTTTCTTT. The J gene is TRBJ1-1, the V gene TRBV7-8; D not resolved. Germline V gene sequence: CDR1 SGHVS, CDR2 FQNEAQ. V was pared by 4 bases and J by 1 base, with 10 bases between. This CDR3 spans 14 amino acids.